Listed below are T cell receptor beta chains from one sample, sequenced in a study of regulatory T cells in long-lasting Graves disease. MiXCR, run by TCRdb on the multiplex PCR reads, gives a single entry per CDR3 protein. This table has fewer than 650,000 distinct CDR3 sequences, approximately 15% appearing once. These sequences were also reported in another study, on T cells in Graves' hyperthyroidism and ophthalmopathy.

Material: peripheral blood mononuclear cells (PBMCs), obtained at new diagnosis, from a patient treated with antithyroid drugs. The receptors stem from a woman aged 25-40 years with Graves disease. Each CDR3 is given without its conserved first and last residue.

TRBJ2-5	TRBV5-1	ASSLHEETQY
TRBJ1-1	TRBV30	ARSGRMNTEAF
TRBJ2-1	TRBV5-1	ASSLLAGGPQEQF
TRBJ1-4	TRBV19	ASSGTGVEKLF
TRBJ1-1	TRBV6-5	ASSYGETGSLEAF
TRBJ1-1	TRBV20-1	SARDPSAAGGTEAF
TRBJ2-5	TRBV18	ASSQNTGRETQY
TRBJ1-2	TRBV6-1	ASRLDRANYGYT
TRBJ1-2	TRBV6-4	ASSPGQGGVVSYGYT
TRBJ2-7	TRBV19	ASSLLAGAGYEQY
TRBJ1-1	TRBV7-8	ASSLARIITRRDEAF
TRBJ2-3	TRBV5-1	ASSPLLAGGKTSTDTQY
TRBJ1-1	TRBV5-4	ASSLLQAVNTEAF
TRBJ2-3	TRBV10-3	AISMGREYADTQY
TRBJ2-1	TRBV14	ASSQVGASGRVDEQF
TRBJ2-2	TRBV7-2	ASSARLAGGLSTGELF
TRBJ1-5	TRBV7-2	ASSVRQNQPQH
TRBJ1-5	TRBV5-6	ASSLSAQPQH
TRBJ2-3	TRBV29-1	SVRLTSTDTQY
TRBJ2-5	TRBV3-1	ASSQESEQETRY
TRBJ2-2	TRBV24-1	ATSDLPRGTGELF
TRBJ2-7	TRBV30	AWSVAGYYEQY
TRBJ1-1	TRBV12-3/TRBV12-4	ASSLLRPTKAF
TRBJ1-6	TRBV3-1	ASSQGGGPLH
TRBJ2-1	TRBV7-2	ASSFFVVGFAIEQF
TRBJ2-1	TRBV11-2	ASSLGLAGVEQF
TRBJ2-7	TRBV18	ASSPRLAARYEQY
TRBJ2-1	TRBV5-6	ASSLAGTALDEQF
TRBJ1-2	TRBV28	ASSRGGGTGGTEGYT
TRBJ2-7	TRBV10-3	AISDFSSGSAYEQY
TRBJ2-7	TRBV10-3	AISEGGTYYEQY
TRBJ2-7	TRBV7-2	ASSLTSGGGPYEQY
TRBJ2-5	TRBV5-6	ASGPGQGLWETQY
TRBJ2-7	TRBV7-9	ASSLTGGDAYEQY
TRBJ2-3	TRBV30	AWSLRDRGPDTQY
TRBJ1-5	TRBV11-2	ASSRDGLSNQPQH
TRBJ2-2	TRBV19	ASTRPPNTGELF
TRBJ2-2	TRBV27	ASKGRGGDTGELF
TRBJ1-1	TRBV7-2	ASSFGLRRANTEAF
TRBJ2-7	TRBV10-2	ASSAGGTETGDLEQY
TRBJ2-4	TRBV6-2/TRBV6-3	ASIGKRGLTKNIQY
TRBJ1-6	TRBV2	ASIGQGDSPLH
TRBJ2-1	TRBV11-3	ASSLLGGGLIGYNEQF
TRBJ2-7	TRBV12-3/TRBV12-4	ASSLTFPGYEQY
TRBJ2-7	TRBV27	ASRPTRTGSYEQY
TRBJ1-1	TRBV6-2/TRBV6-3	ASRYRFPTGALWTEAF
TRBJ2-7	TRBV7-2	ASSSMLAGVSEQY
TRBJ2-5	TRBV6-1	ASSAGTAKETQY
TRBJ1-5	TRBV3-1	ASSQVGSTLPQH
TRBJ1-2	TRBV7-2	ASSLTPSGGYT
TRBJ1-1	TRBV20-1	SAQGGGTLVNTEAF
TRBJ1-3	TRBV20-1	SGQGDSGNTIY
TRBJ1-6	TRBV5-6	ASRITPGQGGALH
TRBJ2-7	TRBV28	ASSPTSTGLFTYEQY
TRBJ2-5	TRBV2	ASRWETQY
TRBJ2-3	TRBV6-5	ASSSLTAVTDTQY
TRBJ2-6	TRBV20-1	SASSAWTAARGANVLT
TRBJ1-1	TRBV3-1	ASSRTAYSMNTEAF
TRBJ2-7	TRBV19	ASSGHRGVGEQY
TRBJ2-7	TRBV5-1	ASSLEVAGGEQY